The 17 T cell receptor beta chains below come from one sample, sequenced in a study of cytomegalovirus exposure and HLA in healthy donors. Profiled with immunoSEQ multiplex PCR; TCRdb holds only in-frame clones, not every one. There are about 150,000 clones in the sample; 86% occur only once, and more than 20% lies in the top ten. Input material: PBMCs. The receptor source for this set is a young man in good health and CMV-seropositive.

This chain uses TRBV5-4 with TRBJ2-2; 8 nucleotides agree with TRBD2. The J segment lost 3 bases and the V segment lost 4 bases, leaving 14 bases of the junction unmatched. Germline-derived CDR1 and CDR2 are SGHNT and YYREEE (reference sequence). This CDR3 is 18 amino acids long. The CDR3 loop reads CASSPDPIAGRYTGELFF. CDR3 bases: TGTGCCAGCAGCCCGGACCCAATAGCGGGGAGGTACACCGGGGAGCTGTTTTTT.

This chain links TRBV5-4 with TRBJ2-7; D perhaps matches TRBD2 (6 bases). Trimming took 4 bases from V and 6 from J, leaving 8 bases between them. Germline CDR1 and CDR2: SGHNT and YYREEE (reference sequence). This CDR3 contains 11 residues. The CDR3 sequence is CASSKGGEQYF. CDR3 DNA sequence: TGTGCCAGCAGCAAGGGAGGCGAGCAGTACTTC.

The chain employs TRBV6-5 and TRBJ1-5; D is unresolved. Trimming shortened V by 2 bases and J by 2 bases, and 10 bases separated the two germline ends. The CDR3 runs to 15 residues. Germline CDR1 reads MNHEY; CDR2 reads SVGAGI. DNA of the CDR3: TGTGCCAGCAGTTACCGGGTGGATGGCAATCAGCCCCAGCATTTT. The encoded protein is CASSYRVDGNQPQHF.

The chain carries TRBV5-1 and TRBJ2-7; weak D call: TRBD1 (5 bases). Germline V lookup: CDR1 SGHRS, CDR2 YFSETQ. V was cut by 1 base and J by 0 bases, with 5 bases left in between. The CDR3 loop spans 13 amino acids. The CDR3 is CASSLRGSYEQYF. CDR3 DNA: TGCGCCAGCAGCTTGAGGGGCTCCTACGAGCAGTACTTC. Using reference TRBV5-1 and TRBJ2-7 for the parts outside the CDR3, the full variable domain is KAGVTQTPRYLIKTRGQQVTLSCSPISGHRSVSWYQQTPGQGLQFLFEYFSETQRNKGNFPGRFSGRQFSNSRSEMNVSTLELGDSALYLCASSLRGSYEQYFGPGTRLTVT.

Concerning this clone: Given a much more abundant clone one base away, this may be a read error. V is TRBV11-2 and J is TRBJ1-1; TRBD1 is a possible D gene (5 bases). The CDR3 length is 13 residues. The V gene lost 5 bases and the J gene lost 1 base, with 8 bases spanning the gap. Germline CDR1 reads SGHAT; CDR2 reads FQNNGV. This CDR3 reads CASSHDRNTEAFF. For the CDR3, the DNA is TGTGCCAGCAGCCACGACAGGAACACTGAAGCTTTCTTT.

This rearrangement joins TRBV13 to TRBJ1-2; TRBD1 agrees at 7 bases. V lost 0 bases, J lost 5 bases, and 3 bases stayed unmatched. Germline-derived CDR1 and CDR2 are PRHDT and FYEKMQ (reference sequence). The CDR3 runs 14 residues. CDR3 DNA: TGTGCCAGCAGCTTAGGGAGGACAGGATATGGCTACACCTTC. This encodes CASSLGRTGYGYTF.

The gene calls are TRBV19 and TRBJ2-7, with TRBD2 as a possible D gene (6 bases). The germline V and J ends were trimmed by 4 bases and 1 base, with 17 bases remaining between them. Germline CDR1 LNHDA, CDR2 SQIVND (reference sequence). The CDR3 is made up of 16 amino acids. CDR3 residues: CASSSSRDSGSYEQYF. The CDR3 nucleotides are TGTGCCAGTAGTAGTTCCCGGGACTCAGGATCCTACGAGCAGTACTTC.

The chain recombines TRBV7-3 with TRBJ2-5; D is perhaps TRBD2 (7 bases). Trimming removed 3 bases at V and 6 bases at J, with 20 bases between. The CDR3 length is 16 residues. Per the germline V gene, CDR1 is SGHTA and CDR2 is FQGTGA. This CDR3 reads CASSLGRGASLKTQYF. Here the CDR3 DNA reads TGTGCCAGCAGCTTGGGTCGGGGGGCATCTTTGAAGACCCAGTACTTC.

This sequence joins TRBV6-1 and TRBJ1-1, with 10 bases matching TRBD1. The CDR3 runs 14 residues. Germline loops: CDR1 MNHNS, CDR2 SASEGT. V trimming: 6 bases; J trimming: 8 bases; junction bases outside the gene matches: 9. CDR3 coding DNA: TGTGCCAGCAGCTCCGGGACAGGGGTATACGAAGCTTTCTTT. Residues: CASSSGTGVYEAFF.

This rearrangement joins TRBV19 to TRBJ2-3, with 7 positions matching TRBD1. The CDR3 runs 15 residues. The germline V gene has CDR1 LNHDA and CDR2 SQIVND (reference sequence). The ends lost 5 bases at V and 2 bases at J; junction bases unmatched: 7. In nucleotides, the CDR3 is TGTGCCAGTAGTTCGAGTACAGGGGTCACAGATACGCAGTATTTT. This codes for CASSSSTGVTDTQYF.

The gene calls are TRBV18 and TRBJ1-1, with TRBD1 matching over 12 bases. Per the germline V gene, CDR1 is KGHSH and CDR2 is LQKENI. The CDR3 extends over 15 amino acids. The V segment lost 6 bases and the J segment 3 bases; nucleotides outside the gene matches: 5. CDR3 loop: CASSPGQGAYTEAFF. CDR3 bases: TGTGCCAGCTCTCCGGGACAGGGGGCGTACACTGAAGCTTTCTTT.

This chain links TRBV6-1 with TRBJ2-1; D is unresolved. V lost 2 bases, J lost 0 bases, and 11 bases lay in between. The CDR3 length is 16 residues. Per germline, CDR1 MNHNS and CDR2 SASEGT. The CDR3 protein is CASSEWSISSYNEQFF. CDR3 coding DNA: TGTGCCAGCAGTGAATGGAGTATTAGCTCCTACAATGAGCAGTTCTTC.

This chain uses TRBV6-1 with TRBJ1-6; D perhaps matches TRBD1 (6 bases). Trimming took off 2 bases at V and 4 bases at J, with 15 bases between the two ends. The CDR3 loop spans 17 amino acids. Germline-derived CDR1 and CDR2 are MNHNS and SASEGT. CDR3 amino acids: CASSERVRGSYNSPLHF. CDR3 coding DNA: TGTGCCAGCAGTGAAAGGGTCAGGGGTAGTTATAATTCACCCCTCCACTTT.

The V call is TRBV5-1, the J call TRBJ2-7, with 13 nucleotides matching TRBD2. Germline V gene lookup returns CDR1 SGHRS and CDR2 YFSETQ. The CDR3 contains 15 residues. V dropped 5 bases and J dropped 4; count of bases not matched to a gene: 6. CDR3 sequence reads: CASSPRLAGGYEQYF. CDR3 nucleotide sequence: TGCGCCAGCAGTCCTCGACTAGCGGGAGGTTACGAGCAGTACTTC. Looking up the rest from reference TRBV5-1 and TRBJ2-7 gives the full variable domain: KAGVTQTPRYLIKTRGQQVTLSCSPISGHRSVSWYQQTPGQGLQFLFEYFSETQRNKGNFPGRFSGRQFSNSRSEMNVSTLELGDSALYLCASSPRLAGGYEQYFGPGTRLTVT.

The gene calls are TRBV29-1 and TRBJ2-3; perhaps TRBD2 as D (6 bases). Per the germline V gene, CDR1 is SQVTM and CDR2 is ANQGSEA. V lost 6 bases, J lost 2 bases, and 9 bases lay in between. CDR3 size: 12 residues. The CDR3 DNA is TGCAGCGTAGCGGGTAACACAGATACGCAGTATTTT. Protein: CSVAGNTDTQYF.

The chain is built from TRBV7-8 and TRBJ2-5; D may be TRBD2 (5 bases). The CDR3 length is 18 residues. Germline CDR1 is SGHVS and CDR2 is FQNEAQ. The V and J ends lost 5 bases and 5 bases respectively, with 27 bases between them. The CDR3 nucleotides read TGTGCCAGCAGCCAAATCAAACGGGGAGCGTACGGTCGCGAGACCCAGTACTTC. This codes for CASSQIKRGAYGRETQYF.

This clone was observed a single time. The chain links TRBV7-3 to TRBJ2-6; 14 positions match TRBD2. Looked up from germline, CDR1 is SGHTA and CDR2 is FQGTGA. There are 18 residues in the CDR3. The trim removed 5 bases at V and 4 bases at J, leaving 7 bases unmatched. The CDR3 loop reads CASSLGLAGVSGANVLTF. Here the CDR3 DNA reads TGTGCCAGCAGCCTGGGACTAGCGGGAGTCTCGGGGGCCAACGTCCTGACTTTC.